A single sample is the source of the 9 T cell receptor beta chains below, sequenced in a study of CD4 T cells in relation to SARS-CoV-2 and coronaviruses. Unexposed donor CD4+ T cells date from 2011-2018, before the COVID-19 pandemic. The cells were cultured for about ten days before CD4+ T cells were isolated. Produced via immunoSEQ multiplex PCR; TCRdb's table is partial and in-frame only. The repertoire holds fewer than 25,000 clones, 68% seen once, with about 20% in the top ten. These receptors have no known antigen. Sequencing input: CD4+ T cells from PBMCs, cultured in vitro. These receptors were taken from a human donor in good health.

The chain carries TRBV5-1 and TRBJ2-3; no clear D gene. The CDR3 runs to 14 residues. Germline values: CDR1 SGHRS, CDR2 YFSETQ. Trimming stripped 3 bases from V and 0 bases from J, with 8 bases between. The CDR3 spells CASSSTTSTDTQYF. CDR3 in DNA: TGCGCCAGCAGCTCGACAACTAGCACAGATACGCAGTATTTT.

For the CDR3, the DNA is TGTGCCAGCAGTTTCCTTATAGGCGCTAACGAGCAGTACTTC. Amino acids: CASSFLIGANEQYF. The rearrangement links TRBV6-5 to TRBJ2-7; D remains unclear. CDR1 and CDR2 (germline): MNHEY, SVGAGI. The CDR3 spans 14 residues. With 4 bases removed from V and 5 bases from J, the gap between germline ends came to 15 bases.

V gene TRBV6-2 or TRBV6-3 combines with J gene TRBJ2-3; D might be TRBD1 (5 bases). The V gene's germline CDR1 is MNHEY and CDR2 SVGEGT. This CDR3 has 18 amino acids. V shed 0 bases and J shed 0 bases, with 16 bases lying between them. The DNA of the CDR3 is TGTGCCAGCAGTTACTCGATACCGACAGTTGCTAGCACAGATACGCAGTATTTT. Amino acid sequence: CASSYSIPTVASTDTQYF.

The chain recombines TRBV6-6 with TRBJ2-3; D ambiguous. The V end lost 7 bases, the J end lost 2 bases, and 10 bases lay between the germline ends. The germline CDR1 and CDR2 sequences are MNHNY and SVGAGI (reference sequence). This CDR3 comprises 13 residues. CDR3 sequence: CASNPDYTDTQYF. As DNA, the CDR3 is TGTGCCAGCAACCCAGATTACACAGATACGCAGTATTTT.

This clone turned up a few times. J is TRBJ2-2 and V is TRBV10-2; 11 bases match TRBD2. V trimming: 3 bases; J trimming: 4 bases; junction bases outside the gene matches: 10. CDR3 length: 18 residues. Germline V lookup: CDR1 WSHSY, CDR2 SAAADI. This CDR3 is CASSDVGYLAGGTGELFF. CDR3 in DNA: TGCGCCAGCAGTGACGTGGGTTATCTAGCGGGGGGCACCGGGGAGCTGTTTTTT.

This chain uses TRBV18 with TRBJ2-7; D is uncertain. The CDR3 extends over 13 amino acids. CDR1 and CDR2 (germline): KGHSH, LQKENI. Trimming removed 0 bases from V and 6 bases from J, with 9 bases in between. CDR3 bases: TGTGCCAGCTCACCACCTAACGAGCGCGAGCAGTACTTC. It codes for CASSPPNEREQYF.

This clone has a single count. CDR3 sequence reads: CARAVIRGDTQYF. The CDR3 DNA sequence: TGTGCCAGAGCAGTAATAAGGGGAGATACGCAGTATTTT. The rearrangement joins TRBV2 to TRBJ2-3, with TRBD1 as a possible D gene (5 bases). The CDR3 spans 13 residues. Germline V gives CDR1 SNHLY, CDR2 FYNNEI. V was clipped by 9 bases and J by 5 bases, with 15 bases between them.

The chain joins TRBV20-1 to TRBJ2-3; D gene ambiguous. V shed 6 bases and J shed 0 bases, with 1 base lying between them. Germline V gene lookup returns CDR1 DFQATT and CDR2 SNEGSKA (reference sequence). This CDR3 has 10 residues. CDR3 in amino acids: CSASTDTQYF. CDR3 nucleotides: TGCAGTGCCAGCACAGATACGCAGTATTTT.

The chain joins TRBV18 to TRBJ2-7, with D possibly being TRBD1 (6 bases). The CDR3 contains 15 residues. The germline CDR1 and CDR2 sequences are KGHSH and LQKENI. The V end lost 6 bases, the J end lost 6 bases, and 21 bases lay between the germline ends. CDR3 in DNA: TGTGCCAGCTCGCCAGACGACTCAGGGGTACGCGAGCAGTACTTC. Protein product: CASSPDDSGVREQYF.